This TCR beta chain derives from a study of blood T cell repertoires in COVID-19. Study as a whole: PBMCs, B-cell-depleted T cells, or T cells provided the cDNA or gDNA that made up the material.

The CDR3 sequence is 12 residues long. J gave up 9 bases and V 2 bases, and 1 base lay outside the gene matches. CDR1 is SGHDN and CDR2 is FVKESK in the germline V gene. Only in-frame clones appear in the TCRdb table, and some are missing; sequencing was by immunoSEQ multiplex PCR. Seen here are around 15,000 clones, roughly 80% observed once, and the top ten hold over 15%. This TCR came from a man aged 35-49 years with active or convalescent COVID-19. Sequenced: peripheral blood. The gene calls are TRBV14 and TRBJ2-1, with 7 nucleotides matching TRBD1. DNA of the CDR3: TGTGCCAGCAGCCAACCAGGGGGTGAGCAGTTCTTC. It yields the protein CASSQPGGEQFF.